A selection of T cell receptor beta chains follows, all from one sample in a study of cytomegalovirus exposure and HLA in healthy donors. Produced via immunoSEQ multiplex PCR; TCRdb's table is partial and in-frame only. Of some 170,000 clones in the sample, 79% were seen once. What was sequenced was PBMCs. These receptors came from a man between 40 and 49 years old in good health and CMV-seronegative. CDR3s include the opening cysteine and the closing phenylalanine or tryptophan. The order of the fields is D gene, J gene, V gene, clone size, CDR3 length, CDR3 protein, CDR3 DNA. A D gene is named only where the DNA matches it firmly. Only some rows state a clone size, as once, few, many or a class for expanded clones.

. | TRBJ1-6 | TRBV30 | few | 12 | CAWSIQSSPLHF | TGTGCCTGGAGCATACAGAGTTCACCCCTCCACTTT
. | TRBJ2-2 | TRBV6-6 | . | 12 | CASSSDTGELVF | TGTGCCAGCAGTTCCGACACCGGGGAGCTGGTTTTT
TRBD2 | TRBJ2-5 | TRBV5-4 | . | 19 | CASSLAGTSGTAARETQYF | TGTGCCAGCAGCTTGGCCGGGACTAGCGGGACGGCAGCACGAGAGACCCAGTACTTC
. | TRBJ2-5 | TRBV19 | few | 13 | CASSIRQLETQYF | TGTGCCAGTAGTATAAGACAGTTGGAGACCCAGTACTTC
. | TRBJ2-7 | TRBV7-8 | . | 14 | CASSPGRLAGEQYF | TGTGCCAGCAGCCCTGGGCGGCTAGCCGGTGAGCAGTACTTC
TRBD1 | TRBJ1-1 | TRBV2 | . | 15 | CASSETLTGVAEAFF | TGTGCCAGCAGCGAGACTCTGACAGGGGTCGCTGAAGCTTTCTTT
TRBD2 | TRBJ2-3 | TRBV11-3 | . | 15 | CASSPGTSGTDTQYF | TGTGCCAGCAGCCCAGGGACTAGCGGCACAGATACGCAGTATTTT
. | TRBJ2-3 | TRBV2 | . | 14 | CASRYPRSADTQYF | TGTGCCAGTAGATACCCTCGGAGCGCAGATACGCAGTATTTT
TRBD2 | TRBJ2-1 | TRBV13 | . | 15 | CASSLFLAANNEQFF | TGTGCCAGCAGCTTATTTCTAGCGGCCAACAATGAGCAGTTCTTC
. | TRBJ2-6 | TRBV5-1 | . | 16 | CASKRDRSSGANVLTF | TGCGCCAGTAAGCGGGACAGGAGTTCTGGGGCCAACGTCCTGACTTTC
. | TRBJ2-4 | TRBV20-1 | . | 10 | CSAIWGTQYF | TGCAGTGCTATATGGGGCACACAGTACTTC
. | TRBJ2-3 | TRBV4-3 | . | 14 | CASSQETDGDTQYF | TGCGCCAGCAGCCAAGAGACTGACGGGGATACGCAGTATTTT
. | TRBJ2-7 | TRBV19 | once | 13 | CASTEGGAYEQYF | TGTGCCAGTACTGAGGGGGGGGCCTACGAGCAGTACTTC
. | TRBJ1-5 | TRBV21-1 | . | 19 | CASSKALSISDRVDQPQHF | TGTGCCAGCAGCAAAGCTTTATCGATCTCGGACAGGGTGGATCAGCCCCAGCATTTT
TRBD1 | TRBJ1-2 | TRBV2 | . | 12 | CASSEGTGGYTF | TGTGCCAGCAGTGAGGGGACAGGCGGCTACACCTTC
. | TRBJ2-3 | TRBV5-1 | . | 15 | CASSLVDRDTDTQYF | TGCGCCAGCAGCTTGGTTGATCGGGACACAGATACGCAGTATTTT
. | TRBJ2-7 | TRBV20-1 | . | 10 | CSAPAPEQYF | TGCAGTGCTCCAGCGCCCGAGCAGTACTTC
. | TRBJ2-5 | TRBV6-1 | . | 13 | CASLESGKETQYF | TGTGCCAGCCTTGAGTCCGGTAAAGAGACCCAGTACTTC
. | TRBJ2-5 | TRBV21-1 | . | 13 | CAISEGEGETQYF | TGTGCCATCTCAGAGGGGGAGGGAGAGACCCAGTACTTC
TRBD1 | TRBJ1-3 | TRBV5-1 | . | 16 | CASSSNPGQAGNTIYF | TGCGCCAGCAGCTCGAACCCGGGACAGGCCGGAAACACCATATATTTT
. | TRBJ1-5 | TRBV6-1 | . | 14 | CASTRLNSNQPQHF | TGTGCCAGCACCCGACTGAATAGCAATCAGCCCCAGCATTTT
TRBD2 | TRBJ2-1 | TRBV5-1 | . | 16 | CASSLGLAVSYNEQFF | TGCGCCAGCAGCTTGGGGCTAGCGGTCTCCTACAATGAGCAGTTCTTC
. | TRBJ1-3 | TRBV5-6 | . | 14 | CASRSRSSGNTIYF | TGTGCCAGCAGATCTCGCAGCTCTGGAAACACCATATATTTT
TRBD1 | TRBJ1-5 | TRBV19 | . | 14 | CASSRDSGNQPQHF | TGTGCCAGTAGTAGGGACAGTGGGAATCAGCCCCAGCATTTT
. | TRBJ2-1 | TRBV19 | . | 19 | CASSIDPRRASSLSMEQFF | TGTGCCAGTAGTATAGATCCCCGCCGGGCTAGCTCACTCAGCATGGAGCAGTTCTTC
TRBD2 | TRBJ2-1 | TRBV7-2 | . | 15 | CASSSSGITYNEQFF | TGTGCCAGCAGCTCTAGCGGGATCACTTACAATGAGCAGTTCTTC
TRBD1 | TRBJ1-6 | TRBV4-2 | . | 15 | CASSQETGRNSPLHF | TGTGCCAGCAGCCAAGAGACAGGGCGGAATTCACCCCTCCACTTT
. | TRBJ2-7 | TRBV28 | . | 15 | CASSVKGWGPYEQYF | TGTGCCAGCAGTGTAAAGGGCTGGGGGCCCTACGAGCAGTACTTC
TRBD2 | TRBJ2-7 | TRBV18 | . | 13 | CASSPGGSYEQYF | TGTGCCAGCTCACCGGGGGGGTCCTACGAGCAGTACTTC
TRBD1 | TRBJ1-5 | TRBV19 | . | 15 | CASNTGTASNQPQHF | TGTGCCAGTAACACCGGGACAGCGAGCAATCAGCCCCAGCATTTT
. | TRBJ1-1 | TRBV5-1 | few | 14 | CASSLWGGDTEAFF | TGCGCCAGCAGCTTGTGGGGCGGGGACACTGAAGCTTTCTTT
. | TRBJ2-6 | TRBV7-2 | . | 15 | CASSNQRSGANVLTF | TGTGCCAGCAGCAACCAGCGGTCTGGGGCCAACGTCCTGACTTTC
TRBD1 | TRBJ1-1 | TRBV28 | . | 12 | CASSSGGRRAFF | TGTGCCAGCAGCTCAGGGGGACGCAGGGCTTTCTTT
TRBD2 | TRBJ2-7 | TRBV6-1 | once | 14 | CASSRLAGVYEQYF | TGTGCCAGCAGTAGACTAGCGGGAGTCTACGAGCAGTACTTC
. | TRBJ2-5 | TRBV19 | . | 12 | CATRTKQETQYF | TGTGCCACCCGGACAAAGCAAGAGACCCAGTACTTC
TRBD1 | TRBJ2-5 | TRBV4-1 | . | 15 | CASSRGTGIQETQYF | TGCGCCAGCAGCCGTGGGACAGGTATACAAGAGACCCAGTACTTC
TRBD2 | TRBJ2-1 | TRBV9 | . | 17 | CASSATLLAGGLNEQFF | TGTGCCAGCAGCGCTACCCTCCTAGCGGGTGGGTTGAATGAGCAGTTCTTC
TRBD2 | TRBJ2-6 | TRBV19 | . | 13 | CATRVGGANGLTF | TGTGCCACAAGGGTGGGAGGGGCCAACGGCCTGACTTTC
. | TRBJ2-2 | TRBV25-1 | . | 16 | CASSRKGLAGRGELFF | TGTGCCAGCAGCCGTAAGGGACTCGCTGGGCGCGGGGAGCTGTTTTTT
. | TRBJ2-7 | TRBV19 | . | 14 | CASSISSEPYEQYF | TGTGCCAGTAGTATTAGCAGCGAACCCTACGAGCAGTACTTC
. | TRBJ2-1 | TRBV7-6 | . | 21 | CASSLWALGTVSGATGDEQFF | TGTGCCAGCAGCTTATGGGCACTAGGAACCGTTAGCGGTGCTACCGGGGATGAGCAGTTCTTC
. | TRBJ2-3 | TRBV5-1 | . | 14 | CASSLGGGTDTQYF | TGCGCCAGCAGCTTGGGCGGGGGCACAGATACGCAGTATTTT
. | TRBJ2-5 | TRBV6-1 | . | 17 | CASSEAAAGLGAETQYF | TGTGCCAGCAGTGAAGCGGCCGCAGGGTTGGGGGCAGAGACCCAGTACTTC
TRBD2 | TRBJ2-4 | TRBV4-1 | . | 17 | CASSHNPQGLAEGIQYF | TGCGCCAGCAGCCATAACCCCCAGGGACTAGCGGAGGGGATTCAGTACTTC
. | TRBJ2-7 | TRBV11-1 | . | 12 | CASSLARGEQYF | TGTGCCAGCAGCTTAGCCCGGGGGGAGCAGTACTTC
TRBD1 | TRBJ1-4 | TRBV5-1 | . | 13 | CASSRTGEEKLFF | TGCGCCAGCAGCAGGACAGGGGAGGAAAAACTGTTTTTT
TRBD1 | TRBJ2-7 | TRBV5-8 | . | 14 | CASSTRTGAYEQYF | TGTGCCAGCAGCACGCGGACAGGAGCCTACGAGCAGTACTTC
. | TRBJ2-1 | TRBV29-1 | . | 12 | CSVLQWGDEQFF | TGCAGCGTTCTGCAATGGGGGGATGAGCAGTTCTTC
TRBD1 | TRBJ2-3 | TRBV28 | . | 15 | CASSIPGQGGSTQYF | TGTGCCAGCAGTATACCGGGACAGGGGGGGAGTACGCAGTATTTT
TRBD2 | TRBJ2-1 | TRBV11-2 | few | 15 | CASSRSGSSYNEQFF | TGTGCCAGCAGCCGTAGCGGGAGCTCCTACAATGAGCAGTTCTTC
TRBD2 | TRBJ2-2 | TRBV5-1 | . | 16 | CASSLIAGGNTGELFF | TGCGCCAGCAGTTTAATAGCGGGAGGGAACACCGGGGAGCTGTTTTTT
. | TRBJ2-1 | TRBV7-9 | few | 16 | CASQLTGGGAYNEQFF | TGTGCCAGCCAACTTACCGGTGGCGGAGCCTACAATGAGCAGTTCTTC
TRBD2 | TRBJ2-5 | TRBV19 | few | 15 | CASKDTLAGAQTQYF | TGTGCCAGTAAAGATACGTTAGCGGGAGCCCAGACCCAGTACTTC
. | TRBJ2-5 | TRBV7-6 | . | 14 | CASSLQQGRETQYF | TGTGCCAGCAGCTTACAACAGGGTAGGGAGACCCAGTACTTC
. | TRBJ1-4 | TRBV6-1 | . | 16 | CASSESPRATNEKLFF | TGTGCCAGCAGTGAAAGTCCTCGGGCAACTAATGAAAAACTGTTTTTT